These 15 T cell receptor beta chains originate from one sample sequenced in a study of blood T cell repertoires in COVID-19 (dated by TCRdb to the early 2020s). Library preparation used the immunoSEQ multiplex PCR assay. The table was pulled from immuneACCESS by TCRdb, which kept in-frame rearrangements only. Such tables lose some clones; where checked, under half of the loss comes from unresolved V genes, and the rest has no known cause. The sample table holds approximately 82,000 clones, of which 65% to 85% were seen once. The top ten constitute about a sixth of the sample. The specimen sequenced was peripheral blood. The receptors stem from a woman aged 60-70 years with acute or convalescent COVID-19.

V usage is TRBV5-1 and J usage is TRBJ1-2; D remains unclear. The germline V and J ends were trimmed by 2 bases and 5 bases, with 13 bases remaining between them. Germline values: CDR1 SGHRS, CDR2 YFSETQ. The CDR3 totals 14 residues. Here the CDR3 reads CASSFGEALYGYTF. The CDR3 coding sequence is TGCGCCAGCAGCTTCGGGGAGGCCCTTTATGGCTACACCTTC.

V usage is TRBV7-9 and J usage is TRBJ1-2; possible D gene TRBD1, 5 bases. The CDR3 sequence is 13 residues long. The V end lost 2 bases, the J end lost 8 bases, and 12 bases lay between the germline ends. Germline loops: CDR1 SEHNR, CDR2 FQNEAQ (reference sequence). The CDR3 DNA reads as TGTGCCAGCAGCTTACAGGGAACGGGCGGCTACACCTTC. It is translated as CASSLQGTGGYTF. The entire variable domain, with the rest obtained from reference TRBV7-9 and TRBJ1-2, is as follows: DTGVSQNPRHKITKRGQNVTFRCDPISEHNRLYWYRQTLGQGPEFLTYFQNEAQLEKSRLLSDRFSAERPKGSFSTLEIQRTEQGDSAMYLCASSLQGTGGYTFGSGTRLTVV.

This clone was counted once. The J gene is TRBJ1-2, the V gene TRBV5-1; D is ambiguous. This CDR3 region has 15 residues. V was clipped by 0 bases and J by 1 base, with 10 bases between them. Per germline, CDR1 SGHRS and CDR2 YFSETQ. The CDR3 nucleotides are TGCGCCAGCAGCTTGGCCGGGGAGGGTAACTATGGCTACACCTTC. Protein sequence: CASSLAGEGNYGYTF.

This chain joins TRBV7-8 and TRBJ2-3; TRBD2 aligns across 13 bases. This CDR3 region has 15 residues. The V and J ends lost 7 bases and 4 bases, in that order; junction bases with no gene match: 5. In germline, CDR1 is SGHVS, CDR2 FQNEAQ. CDR3 sequence (DNA): TGTGCCAGCACTATACTAGCGGGAGGGTCAGATACGCAGTATTTT. Amino acid sequence: CASTILAGGSDTQYF.

This clone was seen only once. The CDR3 DNA reads TGTGCTGCGGGGGACAGGGCCTACAATGAGCAGTTCTTC. Protein: CAAGDRAYNEQFF. The chain couples TRBV19 to TRBJ2-1, with 9 bases that match TRBD1. The V gene's germline CDR1 is LNHDA and CDR2 SQIVND (reference sequence). This CDR3 comprises 13 residues. The complete variable domain, with remaining parts taken from reference TRBV19 and TRBJ2-1, reads DGGITQSPKYLFRKEGQNVTLSCEQNLNHDAMYWYRQDPGQGLRLIYYSQIVNDFQKGDIAEGYSVSREKKESFPLTVTSAQKNPTAFYLCAAGDRAYNEQFFGPGTRLTVL.

Concerning this clone itself: This likely came from a read error, as a far larger clone is one base away. The chain couples TRBV18 to TRBJ1-2; the match to TRBD1 covers 8 bases. The CDR3 runs to 14 residues. CDR1 and CDR2 (germline): KGHSH, LQKENI. The CDR3 nucleotides read TGTGCCAGCTCACCATCGGCAGGGGGCAATGGCTTCACCTTC. This codes for CASSPSAGGNGFTF.

The V and J genes are TRBV2 and TRBJ1-2, with D possibly matching TRBD1 (5 bases). V was pared by 8 bases and J by 2 bases, with 12 bases between. The CDR3 length is 13 residues. Germline V gene lookup returns CDR1 SNHLY and CDR2 FYNNEI. The CDR3 nucleotides are TGTGCCAGCGGACGGACAACGAACTATGGCTACACCTTC. Residues: CASGRTTNYGYTF.

The V and J genes are TRBV6-4 and TRBJ1-6; a weak D match, TRBD1 (5 bases). Germline V gives CDR1 MRHNA, CDR2 SNTAGT. CDR3 length: 15 amino acids. Trimming pared 3 bases from V and 7 bases from J, leaving 13 bases between. The CDR3 bases are TGTGCCAGCAGTGAGATGGAAGGACAAAATTCACCCCTCCACTTT. Encoded protein: CASSEMEGQNSPLHF.

The sample holds a few counts of this clone. The chain uses TRBV7-2 and TRBJ1-3; D is unclear. Germline V gene data show CDR1 as SGHTA and CDR2 as FQGNSA. This CDR3 is built from 17 residues. With 1 base removed from V and 1 base from J, the gap between germline ends came to 14 bases. CDR3 loop: CASSLDSTRRSGNTIYF. The CDR3 DNA is TGTGCCAGCAGCTTAGACAGCACCCGTCGGTCTGGAAACACCATATATTTT.

This chain links TRBV24-1 with TRBJ1-1, with a possible D match to TRBD1 (6 bases). The ends were cut back, 7 bases at V and 6 bases at J, with 14 bases in the middle. The CDR3 loop spans 13 amino acids. Germline V gene data show CDR1 as KGHDR and CDR2 as SFDVKD. The CDR3 DNA is TGTGCCACCAGGAGCAGGGAGGGGGCTGAAGCTTTCTTT. Protein: CATRSREGAEAFF.

The chain employs TRBV18 and TRBJ1-4; TRBD1 matches at 7 bases. The CDR3 sequence is 17 residues long. Trimming cost V 3 bases and J 1 base; bases outside gene matches: 8. From germline, CDR1 is KGHSH and CDR2 LQKENI. The CDR3 nucleotides read TGTGCCAGCTCACCTCGAACAGGGGTAGGAACTAATGAAAAACTGTTTTTT. This codes for CASSPRTGVGTNEKLFF.

The chain is built from TRBV5-6 and TRBJ1-2; D is perhaps TRBD1 (5 bases). This CDR3 is built from 15 residues. Between the trimmed V and J ends, which lost 2 bases and 5 bases, there was a span of 16 bases. Germline CDR1 is SGHDT and CDR2 is YYEEEE. In nucleotides, the CDR3 is TGTGCCAGCAGCTTTCTTTCCGGGGGAGGATATGGCTACACCTTC. This encodes CASSFLSGGGYGYTF.

The rearrangement links TRBV12-3 or TRBV12-4 to TRBJ1-1; D unclear. V lost 6 bases, J lost 5 bases, and 13 bases lay in between. The length of the CDR3 is 13 residues. The CDR3 DNA reads TGTGCCAGCAGACGCGACACTTATACTGAAGCTTTCTTT. Its protein is CASRRDTYTEAFF.

The chain employs TRBV11-3 and TRBJ1-1; D is ambiguous. Trimming removed 5 bases at V and 0 bases at J, with 10 bases between. Germline V lookup: CDR1 SGHNT, CDR2 YENEEA. The CDR3 covers 14 residues. The CDR3 loop is CASSQALMNTEAFF. CDR3 in DNA: TGTGCCAGCAGCCAGGCCTTAATGAACACTGAAGCTTTCTTT.

The rearrangement links TRBV5-6 to TRBJ1-2; D is ambiguous. The CDR3 is made up of 16 amino acids. CDR1 and CDR2 (germline): SGHDT, YYEEEE. Between the trimmed V and J ends, which lost 4 bases and 4 bases, there was a span of 20 bases. The CDR3 protein is CASSGPPAPGSYGYTF. As DNA, the CDR3 is TGTGCCAGCAGCGGACCGCCGGCCCCGGGGTCCTATGGCTACACCTTC.